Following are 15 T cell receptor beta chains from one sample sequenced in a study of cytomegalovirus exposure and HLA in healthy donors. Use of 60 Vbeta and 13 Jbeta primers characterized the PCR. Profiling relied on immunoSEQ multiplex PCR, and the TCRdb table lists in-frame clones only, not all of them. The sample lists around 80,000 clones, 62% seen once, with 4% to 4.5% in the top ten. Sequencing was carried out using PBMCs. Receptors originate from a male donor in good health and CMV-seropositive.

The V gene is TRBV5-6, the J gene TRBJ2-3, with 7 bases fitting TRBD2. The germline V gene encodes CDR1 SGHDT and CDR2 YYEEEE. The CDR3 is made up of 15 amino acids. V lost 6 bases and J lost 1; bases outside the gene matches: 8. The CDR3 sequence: CASTPLGGGTDTQYF. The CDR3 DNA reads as TGTGCCAGCACCCCGTTGGGGGGGGGCACAGATACGCAGTATTTT.

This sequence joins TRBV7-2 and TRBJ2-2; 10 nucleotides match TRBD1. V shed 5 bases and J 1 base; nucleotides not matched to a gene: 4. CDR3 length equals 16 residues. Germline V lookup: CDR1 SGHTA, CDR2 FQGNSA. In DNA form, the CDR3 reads TGTGCCAGCAGCGCCGGGACAGGGGTGAACACCGGGGAGCTGTTTTTT. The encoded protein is CASSAGTGVNTGELFF. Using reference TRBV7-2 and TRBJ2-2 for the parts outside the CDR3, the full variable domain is GAGVSQSPSNKVTEKGKDVELRCDPISGHTALYWYRQSLGQGLEFLIYFQGNSAPDKSGLPSDRFSAERTGGSVSTLTIQRTQQEDSAVYLCASSAGTGVNTGELFFGEGSRLTVL.

CDR3 region: CAWRRGGTEAFF. Here the CDR3 DNA reads TGTGCCTGGAGGAGGGGGGGGACTGAAGCTTTCTTT. This sequence joins TRBV30 and TRBJ1-1, with D possibly TRBD1 on 6 matching bases. V gave up 3 bases and J gave up 5 bases, with 10 bases separating them. The CDR3 is 12 residues long. Germline assignment: CDR1 GTSNPN and CDR2 SVGIG (reference sequence).

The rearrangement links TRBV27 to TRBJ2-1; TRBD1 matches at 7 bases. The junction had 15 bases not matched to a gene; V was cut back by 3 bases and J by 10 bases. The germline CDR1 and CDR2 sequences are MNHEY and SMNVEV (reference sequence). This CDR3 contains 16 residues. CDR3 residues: CASSFSRQGKVEEQFF. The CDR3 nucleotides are TGTGCCAGCAGTTTCTCTCGACAGGGAAAAGTCGAAGAGCAGTTCTTC.

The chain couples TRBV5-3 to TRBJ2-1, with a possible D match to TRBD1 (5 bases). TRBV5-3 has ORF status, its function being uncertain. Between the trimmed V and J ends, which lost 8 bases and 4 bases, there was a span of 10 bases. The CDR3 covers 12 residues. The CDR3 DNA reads TGTGCCAGCGTGACAGAATACAATGAGCAGTTCTTC. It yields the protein CASVTEYNEQFF.

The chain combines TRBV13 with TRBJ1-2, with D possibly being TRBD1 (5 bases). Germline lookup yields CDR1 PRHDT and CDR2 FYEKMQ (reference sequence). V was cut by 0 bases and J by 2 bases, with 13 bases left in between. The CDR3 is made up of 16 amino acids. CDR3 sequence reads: CASSLGQVLGNYGYTF. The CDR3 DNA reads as TGTGCCAGCAGCTTAGGACAGGTCCTAGGAAACTATGGCTACACCTTC.

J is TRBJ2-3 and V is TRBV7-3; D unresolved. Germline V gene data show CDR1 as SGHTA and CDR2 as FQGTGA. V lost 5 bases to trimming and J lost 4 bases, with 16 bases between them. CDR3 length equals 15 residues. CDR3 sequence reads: CASSPAGPPPDTQYF. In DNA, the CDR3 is TGTGCCAGCAGCCCCGCAGGTCCCCCCCCAGATACGCAGTATTTT. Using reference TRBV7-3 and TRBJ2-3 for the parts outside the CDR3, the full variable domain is GAGVSQTPSNKVTEKGKYVELRCDPISGHTALYWYRQSLGQGPEFLIYFQGTGAADDSGLPNDRFFAVRPEGSVSTLKIQRTERGDSAVYLCASSPAGPPPDTQYFGPGTRLTVL.

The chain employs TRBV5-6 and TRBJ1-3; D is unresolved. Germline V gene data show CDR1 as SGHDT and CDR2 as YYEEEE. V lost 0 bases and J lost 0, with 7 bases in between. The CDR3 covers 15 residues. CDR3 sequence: CASSLVGNSGNTIYF. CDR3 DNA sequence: TGTGCCAGCAGCTTGGTTGGCAACTCTGGAAACACCATATATTTT.

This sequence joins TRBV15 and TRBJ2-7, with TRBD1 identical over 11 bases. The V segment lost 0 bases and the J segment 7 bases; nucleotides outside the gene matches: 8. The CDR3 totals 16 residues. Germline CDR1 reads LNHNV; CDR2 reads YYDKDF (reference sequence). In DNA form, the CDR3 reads TGTGCCACCAGCAGAGACCTTGGACAGGGGGCACGGGAGCAGTACTTC. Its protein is CATSRDLGQGAREQYF.

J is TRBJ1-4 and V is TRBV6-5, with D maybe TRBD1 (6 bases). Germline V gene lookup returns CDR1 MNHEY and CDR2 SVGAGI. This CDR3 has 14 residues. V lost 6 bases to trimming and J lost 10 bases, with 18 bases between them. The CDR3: CASRLAAPTGKLFF. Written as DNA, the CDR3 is TGTGCCAGCAGGCTGGCAGCACCGACAGGAAAACTGTTTTTT.

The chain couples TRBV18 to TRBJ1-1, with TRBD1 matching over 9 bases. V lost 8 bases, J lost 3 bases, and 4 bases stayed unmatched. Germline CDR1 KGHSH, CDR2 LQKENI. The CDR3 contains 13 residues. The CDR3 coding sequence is TGTGCCAGCCAAGACAGGGGGGACACTGAAGCTTTCTTT. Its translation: CASQDRGDTEAFF.

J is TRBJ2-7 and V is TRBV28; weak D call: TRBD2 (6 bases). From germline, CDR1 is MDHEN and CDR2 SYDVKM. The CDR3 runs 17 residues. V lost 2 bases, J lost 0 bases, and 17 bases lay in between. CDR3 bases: TGTGCCAGCAGTTTAGGGGGGTTACGAGATAGCTCCTACGAGCAGTACTTC. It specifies CASSLGGLRDSSYEQYF.

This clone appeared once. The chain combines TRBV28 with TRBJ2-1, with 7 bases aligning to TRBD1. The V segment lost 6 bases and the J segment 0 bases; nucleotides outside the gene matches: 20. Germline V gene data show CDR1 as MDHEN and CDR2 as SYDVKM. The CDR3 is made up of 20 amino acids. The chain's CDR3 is CASSSDPGQPPQSSYNEQFF. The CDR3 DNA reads TGTGCCAGCAGCTCGGATCCGGGACAGCCTCCCCAAAGCTCCTACAATGAGCAGTTCTTC. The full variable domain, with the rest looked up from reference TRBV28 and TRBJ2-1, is DVKVTQSSRYLVKRTGEKVFLECVQDMDHENMFWYRQDPGLGLRLIYFSYDVKMKEKGDIPEGYSVSREKKERFSLILESASTNQTSMYLCASSSDPGQPPQSSYNEQFFGPGTRLTVL.

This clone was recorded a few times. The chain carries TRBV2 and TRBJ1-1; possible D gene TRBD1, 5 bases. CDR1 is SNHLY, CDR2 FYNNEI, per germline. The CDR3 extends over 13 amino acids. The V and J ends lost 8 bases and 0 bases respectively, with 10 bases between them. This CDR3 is CASGSTVNTEAFF. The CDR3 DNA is TGTGCCAGCGGGTCGACAGTGAACACTGAAGCTTTCTTT.

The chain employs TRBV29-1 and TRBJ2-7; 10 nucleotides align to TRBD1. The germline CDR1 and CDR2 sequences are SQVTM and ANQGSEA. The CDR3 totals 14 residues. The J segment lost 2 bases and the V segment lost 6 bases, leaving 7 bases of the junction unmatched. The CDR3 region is CSVRQGAWAYEQYF. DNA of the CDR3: TGCAGCGTACGACAGGGGGCGTGGGCCTACGAGCAGTACTTC.